This T cell receptor beta chain is drawn from a study of T cells in Graves' hyperthyroidism and ophthalmopathy. Study information: Specimen type is peripheral blood, collected at initial diagnosis prior to any treatment.

Points from the study as a whole: Classification by a 13 V-J model distinguished ophthalmopathy from stable hyperthyroidism. Most thyroid-expanded clonotypes above 0.001 were also found in blood.

This CDR3 spans 14 amino acids. The germline V gene encodes CDR1 MDHEN and CDR2 SYDVKM. The V and J ends lost 4 bases and 4 bases, in that order; junction bases with no gene match: 4. The table lists this clonotype with many counts. Its matching antigen is unknown. Researchers took RNA transcripts and amplified the TCR beta CDR3 regions from them. First-round RT-PCR targeting the TCR CDR3 was performed with the HTBI primer set. A single record per CDR3 protein comes from TCRdb applying MiXCR to the multiplex PCR reads. The table has about 400,000 distinct CDR3 sequences, 13% seen once; the top ten hold roughly 9.2%. If no ophthalmopathy progression occurred within 18 months, Graves' hyperthyroidism was stable.

V is TRBV28 and J is TRBJ1-3; TRBD1 aligns across 7 bases. The TCR sequence derives from a woman between 18 and 30 years old with Graves' hyperthyroidism. The sequenced sample consisted of blood. CDR3 sequence (DNA): TGTGCCAGCAGTTCCACAGGGGTCGGAAACACCATATATTTT. This gives the protein CASSSTGVGNTIYF.